The 22 T cell receptor beta chains reported below all come from one sample, sequenced in a study of Ad26.COV2.S vaccination and SARS-CoV-2 variants. Stated treatment: some 20 received Ad26.COV2.S at low or high dose, single or two shots; about 5 received placebo; per-sample allocation not given. Specimen acquisition occurred on day 63 following the initial vaccine or placebo injection. Data came from immunoSEQ multiplex PCR; TCRdb stores just in-frame clones and leaves some out. The sample has about 680,000 clones, about 90% seen once. Source: peripheral blood, taken in a trial of Ad26.COV2.S vaccine versus placebo. The receptors here all came from a person aged 18-65 years who received the Ad26.COV2.S COVID-19 vaccine or a placebo.

The chain links TRBV5-1 to TRBJ2-5, with D possibly called TRBD1 or TRBD2 (5 bases each). V lost 0 bases and J 0 bases, leaving 9 bases between the germline ends. There are 15 residues in the CDR3. From germline, CDR1 is SGHRS and CDR2 YFSETQ. The CDR3 here is CASSLVGVNQETQYF. CDR3 DNA: TGCGCCAGCAGCTTGGTGGGGGTCAACCAAGAGACCCAGTACTTC.

This clone has just one count. The chain carries TRBV28 and TRBJ1-6; perhaps TRBD1 as D (6 bases). The length of the CDR3 is 14 residues. V shed 6 bases and J shed 10 bases, with 16 bases lying between them. From germline, CDR1 is MDHEN and CDR2 SYDVKM. Here the CDR3 DNA reads TGTGCCAGCAGGCTTTCCAGGGGCGAGTCACCCCTCCACTTT. It translates to CASRLSRGESPLHF.

The rearrangement links TRBV18 to TRBJ2-7; no reliable D call. Germline CDR1 and CDR2: KGHSH and LQKENI. This CDR3 has 15 amino acids. V was pared by 2 bases and J by 6 bases, with 17 bases between. CDR3 in DNA: TGTGCCAGCTCACCAGGGGAACGAACCTCGGCCGAGCAGTACTTC. Encoded protein: CASSPGERTSAEQYF.

The rearrangement uses TRBV6-5 and TRBJ2-7; D is possibly TRBD2 (6 bases). The germline gives CDR1 MNHEY, CDR2 SVGAGI. CDR3 length: 13 amino acids. Trimming shortened V by 4 bases and J by 1 base, and 8 bases separated the two germline ends. CDR3 in amino acids: CASSSGVSYEQYF. The CDR3 DNA reads TGTGCCAGCAGTTCGGGAGTATCCTACGAGCAGTACTTC.

This chain joins TRBV4-2 and TRBJ2-1, with 10 nucleotides matching TRBD2. With V trimmed by 3 bases and J by 5 bases, 7 bases remained unmatched. The CDR3 sequence is 16 residues long. CDR1 and CDR2 (germline): LGHNA, YNFKEQ. The CDR3 sequence is CASSHLGAGGNNEQFF. The CDR3, as DNA: TGTGCCAGCAGCCACCTGGGAGCGGGGGGGAACAATGAGCAGTTCTTC.

V gene TRBV13 combines with J gene TRBJ2-3; D possibly corresponds to TRBD2 (6 bases). Germline V lookup: CDR1 PRHDT, CDR2 FYEKMQ (reference sequence). The CDR3 covers 14 residues. V was clipped by 8 bases and J by 4 bases, with 16 bases between them. DNA of the CDR3: TGTGCCAGCGGGGAGGCCTCTGGGTCAGATACGCAGTATTTT. Protein product: CASGEASGSDTQYF.

V gene TRBV6-6 combines with J gene TRBJ1-4; 8 bases are shared with TRBD1. From germline, CDR1 is MNHNY and CDR2 SVGAGI (reference sequence). The length of the CDR3 is 14 residues. V gave up 4 bases and J gave up 4 bases; unmatched junction bases: 2. The CDR3 loop is CASSSQGGNEKLFF. As DNA, the CDR3 is TGTGCCAGCAGTTCACAGGGGGGTAATGAAAAACTGTTTTTT.

The chain has TRBV20-1 and TRBJ1-1; D not resolved. The germline gives CDR1 DFQATT, CDR2 SNEGSKA (reference sequence). The CDR3 consists of 14 residues. V lost 3 bases to trimming and J lost 0 bases, with 11 bases between them. The chain's CDR3 is CSASAGFMNTEAFF. As DNA, the CDR3 is TGCAGTGCTAGTGCAGGTTTTATGAACACTGAAGCTTTCTTT.

The chain carries TRBV6-5 and TRBJ2-6; TRBD1 matches 7 bases. The CDR3 has 16 residues. With 4 bases clipped from V and 2 bases from J, the junction kept 5 bases outside the gene matches. The V gene's germline CDR1 is MNHEY and CDR2 SVGAGI. CDR3 amino acids: CASSFQGVTGANVLTF. DNA of the CDR3: TGTGCCAGCAGTTTTCAGGGGGTAACTGGGGCCAACGTCCTGACTTTC.

Concerning this clone itself: The sample has other DNA sequences that encode this CDR3 too. The genes are TRBV18 and TRBJ2-2; D perhaps matches TRBD2 (6 bases). The V end was cut by 3 bases, the J end by 0 bases, with 8 bases between. The length of the CDR3 is 15 residues. Germline lookup yields CDR1 KGHSH and CDR2 LQKENI. DNA of the CDR3: TGTGCCAGCTCACCGGGGACTGCGAACACCGGGGAGCTGTTTTTT. Its protein is CASSPGTANTGELFF.

The chain joins TRBV19 to TRBJ2-1; 7 nucleotides align to TRBD1. CDR1 LNHDA and CDR2 SQIVND come from the germline V gene (reference sequence). The CDR3 extends over 16 amino acids. J was trimmed by 2 bases and V by 3 bases; bases with no gene match: 7. The CDR3 DNA follows: TGTGCCAGTAGTATCCCCTGGCAGGGGGCCTACAATGAGCAGTTCTTC. Its protein is CASSIPWQGAYNEQFF.

The rearrangement links TRBV5-1 to TRBJ1-1, with 7 bases fitting TRBD1. Germline-derived CDR1 and CDR2 are SGHRS and YFSETQ. This CDR3 has 14 residues. Unmatched junction bases numbered 9, after V lost 0 bases and J lost 10 bases. Written as DNA, the CDR3 is TGCGCCAGCAGCTTGGTGGGGTCCGGGACAGTAGCTTTCTTT. It specifies CASSLVGSGTVAFF.

This chain links TRBV5-1 with TRBJ1-2; possible D gene TRBD1, 6 bases. This CDR3 contains 13 residues. CDR1 and CDR2 (germline): SGHRS, YFSETQ. The V gene lost 2 bases and the J gene lost 7 bases, with 12 bases spanning the gap. CDR3 DNA: TGCGCCAGCAGCTTAAACAGGGATTCTGGCTACACCTTC. It specifies CASSLNRDSGYTF.

V is TRBV10-3 and J is TRBJ1-1; D not resolved. The CDR3 covers 12 residues. From germline, CDR1 is ENHRY and CDR2 SYGVKD. Trimming cost V 3 bases and J 5 bases, with 7 bases left between them. In DNA, the CDR3 is TGTGCCATCAGTGATAGGAGGACTGAAGCTTTCTTT. This gives the protein CAISDRRTEAFF.

DNA of the CDR3: TGTGCCTGGAGTGTTGAGCGTACTGAAGCTTTCTTT. Translating gives CAWSVERTEAFF. The gene calls are TRBV30 and TRBJ1-1; no firm D call. CDR3 length: 12 residues. V was trimmed by 0 bases and J by 5 bases, leaving 7 bases between them. Germline V gene sequence: CDR1 GTSNPN, CDR2 SVGIG (reference sequence).

The chain couples TRBV7-2 to TRBJ1-2; possibly TRBD1 for D (5 bases). V lost 5 bases and J lost 3, with 13 bases in between. CDR3 length equals 14 residues. CDR1 is SGHTA, CDR2 FQGNSA, per germline. CDR3 bases: TGTGCCAGCAGCCCGAGGAGAGGGGACTATGGCTACACCTTC. Encoded protein: CASSPRRGDYGYTF.

The chain employs TRBV7-9 and TRBJ1-2; TRBD1 aligns across 11 bases. The CDR3 has 15 amino acids. The trim removed 5 bases at V and 7 bases at J, leaving 9 bases unmatched. Germline V gene lookup returns CDR1 SEHNR and CDR2 FQNEAQ (reference sequence). The CDR3 loop reads CASSRIGQGASGYTF. The CDR3 DNA reads TGTGCCAGCAGCCGAATTGGACAGGGGGCGTCTGGCTACACCTTC. The variable domain in full, completed from reference TRBV7-9 and TRBJ1-2, reads DTGVSQNPRHKITKRGQNVTFRCDPISEHNRLYWYRQTLGQGPEFLTYFQNEAQLEKSRLLSDRFSAERPKGSFSTLEIQRTEQGDSAMYLCASSRIGQGASGYTFGSGTRLTVV.

The DNA for the CDR3 is TGTGCCAGCAGTCCCGGGACTATATCGGGCTACACCTTC. This translates into CASSPGTISGYTF. The chain joins TRBV7-2 to TRBJ1-2; tentative D call: TRBD1 (5 bases). CDR3 length equals 13 residues. In germline, CDR1 is SGHTA, CDR2 FQGNSA. V lost 6 bases to trimming and J lost 8 bases, with 16 bases between them.

The V and J genes are TRBV24-1 and TRBJ2-5; 7 nucleotides match TRBD1. Germline V gene sequence: CDR1 KGHDR, CDR2 SFDVKD. The CDR3 is 19 amino acids. V gave up 4 bases and J gave up 3 bases; unmatched junction bases: 19. In DNA, the CDR3 is TGTGCCACCAGTGAATCTGCGCAATCCGGGACAGCGCTAAAAGAGACCCAGTACTTC. It encodes CATSESAQSGTALKETQYF.

The chain joins TRBV6-6 to TRBJ2-1, with 7 bases lining up with TRBD2. Trimming took 6 bases from V and 12 from J; bases not matched to a gene: 8. Looked up from germline, CDR1 is MNHNY and CDR2 is SVGAGI (reference sequence). This CDR3 is 12 amino acids long. The CDR3 nucleotides are TGTGCCAGCAGCCCCCGGGGACTAACGCAGTTCTTC. It translates to CASSPRGLTQFF.

The CDR3 DNA follows: TGCGCCAGCGCCAAAGGGTCAGCGGGGGAGGGGACCCAGTACTTC. As protein: CASAKGSAGEGTQYF. V is TRBV4-3 and J is TRBJ2-5; 8 bases fit TRBD2. In germline, CDR1 is LGHNA, CDR2 YSLEER. This CDR3 has 15 residues. J was trimmed by 7 bases and V by 8 bases; bases with no gene match: 15.

The rearrangement links TRBV5-1 to TRBJ2-7, with D possibly being TRBD2 (6 bases). V lost 2 bases and J lost 4, with 13 bases in between. CDR1 is SGHRS, CDR2 YFSETQ, per germline. The CDR3 is 14 amino acids. CDR3 in amino acids: CASSFGSYSYEQYF. The DNA for the CDR3 is TGCGCCAGCAGCTTCGGGAGTTATTCGTACGAGCAGTACTTC.